This is a list of T cell receptor beta chains from one sample in a study of human T cells and chemical hapten exposure. TCRdb fed the RACE reads into MiXCR, producing one record per CDR3 protein. The sample contains 60,000 to 70,000 distinct CDR3 sequences, about 10% of which appear only once. Sequencing used whole blood, obtained in connection with sensitization to the hapten diphenylcyclopropenone (DPC). Receptors were obtained from a woman aged 45-65 years with alopecia areata. Some clones in this sample may be carry-over from other donors' samples. Both conserved end residues are part of each CDR3. The order of the fields is CDR3 protein, CDR3 DNA, clone size, J gene, D gene, CDR3 length, V gene. A D gene is named only where the DNA matches it firmly. The size field is filled for only some rows; it gives once, few, many or a size class.

CASSIKGFIQETQYF | TGTGCCAGTAGTATAAAAGGGTTTATCCAAGAGACCCAGTACTTC | many | TRBJ2-5 | NA | 15 | TRBV19
CASSITGTAHSNQPQHF | TGTGCCAGTAGTATAACTGGGACAGCCCATAGCAATCAGCCCCAGCATTTT | few | TRBJ1-5 | TRBD1 | 17 | TRBV19
CASSRQQSNQPQHF | TGTGCCAGCAGCCGACAGCAGAGCAATCAGCCCCAGCATTTT | NA | TRBJ1-5 | NA | 14 | TRBV7-2
CASSFSGPPYEQYF | TGTGCCAGCAGTTTTTCAGGGCCTCCATACGAGCAGTACTTC | NA | TRBJ2-7 | NA | 14 | TRBV28
CASSYTRTGTQPQHF | TGTGCCAGCAGTTACACTCGGACAGGGACACAGCCCCAGCATTTT | many | TRBJ1-5 | TRBD1 | 15 | TRBV6-5
CASSQVSLAGGHTDTQYF | TGTGCCAGCAGCCAAGTTTCCCTAGCGGGGGGGCATACAGATACGCAGTATTTT | many | TRBJ2-3 | TRBD2 | 18 | TRBV4-2
CASSLNGRAKNIQYF | TGTGCCAGCAGTTTGAACGGGAGAGCCAAAAACATTCAGTACTTC | NA | TRBJ2-4 | NA | 15 | TRBV27
CSVTRDYEQYF | TGCAGCGTTACTAGAGACTACGAGCAGTACTTC | many | TRBJ2-7 | NA | 11 | TRBV29-1
CSARGNQDQPQHF | TGCAGTGCTAGAGGCAACCAGGACCAGCCCCAGCATTTT | many | TRBJ1-5 | NA | 13 | TRBV20-1
CANGTLSYEQYF | TGTGCCAACGGGACATTATCATACGAGCAGTACTTC | few | TRBJ2-7 | NA | 12 | TRBV10-3
CASSESRDTGGTEAFF | TGTGCCAGCAGTGAATCCCGGGACACCGGGGGGACTGAAGCTTTCTTT | many | TRBJ1-1 | NA | 16 | TRBV2
CASSLVGTSGANVLTF | TGCGCCAGCAGCTTGGTAGGGACCTCTGGGGCCAACGTCCTGACTTTC | many | TRBJ2-6 | NA | 16 | TRBV5-1
CASSIPPETQYF | TGTGCCAGCAGTATCCCCCCAGAGACCCAGTACTTC | NA | TRBJ2-5 | NA | 12 | TRBV12-3/TRBV12-4
CASSGPTNTEAFF | TGTGCCAGCAGCGGTCCGACGAACACTGAAGCTTTCTTT | many | TRBJ1-1 | NA | 13 | TRBV9
CSARGLRDTQYF | TGCAGCGCTCGGGGCCTTCGGGATACGCAGTATTTT | many | TRBJ2-3 | NA | 12 | TRBV29-1
CATSDWDEQFF | TGTGCCACCAGTGATTGGGATGAGCAGTTCTTC | NA | TRBJ2-1 | NA | 11 | TRBV24-1
CASSGAKYIRPQHF | TGTGCCAGCTCCGGGGCCAAGTATATCAGGCCCCAGCATTTT | many | TRBJ1-5 | NA | 14 | TRBV28
CASTRIDVGTGELFF | TGTGCCAGCACTCGGATCGACGTGGGCACCGGGGAGCTGTTTTTT | many | TRBJ2-2 | NA | 15 | TRBV12-3/TRBV12-4
CASSPGTVEAFF | TGTGCCAGCAGCCCTGGGACAGTTGAAGCTTTCTTT | many | TRBJ1-1 | NA | 12 | TRBV21-1
CSAPNRAGTLNEKLFF | TGCAGTGCTCCTAATCGAGCCGGGACCCTAAATGAAAAACTGTTTTTT | many | TRBJ1-4 | NA | 16 | TRBV20-1
CASGTNTGYTEAFF | TGTGCCAGCGGAACAAATACAGGGTACACTGAAGCTTTCTTT | NA | TRBJ1-1 | NA | 14 | TRBV7-9
CATSDAGTTYNEQFF | TGTGCCACCAGTGATGCCGGGACTACCTACAATGAGCAGTTCTTC | NA | TRBJ2-1 | TRBD2 | 15 | TRBV24-1
CSAGGTEVRETQYF | TGCAGTGCTGGGGGGACAGAAGTGAGGGAGACCCAGTACTTC | NA | TRBJ2-5 | NA | 14 | TRBV20-1
CASSTSGGTYEQYF | TGTGCCAGCAGTACCTCCGGAGGGACCTACGAGCAGTACTTC | many | TRBJ2-7 | NA | 14 | TRBV6-2/TRBV6-3
CASSVGTVPGNTIYF | TGCGCCAGCAGCGTGGGGACCGTCCCTGGAAACACCATATATTTT | NA | TRBJ1-3 | NA | 15 | TRBV5-1
CASSFQGPFEQYF | TGTGCCAGCAGCTTCCAGGGTCCGTTCGAGCAGTACTTC | few | TRBJ2-7 | NA | 13 | TRBV5-6
CASSPLIETGELFF | TGTGCTAGCAGCCCTCTGATCGAAACCGGGGAGCTGTTTTTT | many | TRBJ2-2 | NA | 14 | TRBV7-7
CSVTFGGEISQPQHF | TGCAGCGTTACCTTCGGGGGTGAGATTAGTCAGCCCCAGCATTTT | NA | TRBJ1-5 | NA | 15 | TRBV29-1
CASHGRAGQETQYF | TGTGCCAGTCACGGACGGGCGGGGCAAGAGACCCAGTACTTC | NA | TRBJ2-5 | NA | 14 | TRBV7-9
CASSQGQGAIAGVDTQYF | TGCGCCAGCAGCCAAGGACAGGGGGCGATAGCGGGGGTAGATACGCAGTATTTT | NA | TRBJ2-3 | NA | 18 | TRBV4-1
CASSARGGETQYF | TGTGCCAGTAGTGCCCGAGGGGGAGAGACCCAGTACTTC | NA | TRBJ2-5 | NA | 13 | TRBV19
CASSFEYNQPQHF | TGTGCCAGCAGCTTTGAGTACAATCAGCCCCAGCATTTT | NA | TRBJ1-5 | NA | 13 | TRBV11-2
CASSDPYEQYF | TGTGCCAGCTCCGACCCGTACGAGCAGTACTTC | many | TRBJ2-7 | NA | 11 | TRBV6-6
CATSGRQGGTEAFF | TGTGCCACCAGCGGAAGACAGGGCGGCACTGAAGCTTTCTTT | NA | TRBJ1-1 | TRBD1 | 14 | TRBV15
CASTLGDSRPFSGANVLTF | TGTGCCAGCACCCTAGGGGACAGCCGGCCTTTCTCTGGGGCCAACGTCCTGACTTTC | many | TRBJ2-6 | TRBD1 | 19 | TRBV12-3/TRBV12-4
CASSGSGRNEQFF | TGCGCCAGCAGTGGGAGCGGACGCAATGAGCAGTTCTTC | NA | TRBJ2-1 | NA | 13 | TRBV5-1
CASSESGSANEQFF | TGCGCCAGCAGTGAGTCGGGTAGCGCAAATGAGCAGTTCTTC | many | TRBJ2-1 | NA | 14 | TRBV10-1
CASSSHRGATNEKLFF | TGTGCCAGCAGTTCTCACAGGGGGGCAACTAATGAAAAACTGTTTTTT | NA | TRBJ1-4 | TRBD1 | 16 | TRBV28
CASSLDAGRNAFF | TGCGCCAGCAGCTTGGATGCAGGTCGGAACGCTTTCTTT | NA | TRBJ1-1 | NA | 13 | TRBV5-1
CASSPGQGAVETEAFF | TGTGCCAGCAGCCCGGGACAGGGGGCGGTTGAAACTGAAGCTTTCTTT | NA | TRBJ1-1 | TRBD1 | 16 | TRBV5-4
CASSSRGTSHNEQFF | TGTGCCAGCTCATCACGGGGGACTAGTCACAATGAGCAGTTCTTC | many | TRBJ2-1 | TRBD2 | 15 | TRBV18
CASSQGLFGFRTTSYGYTF | TGCGCCAGCAGCCAAGGGCTGTTCGGCTTTAGGACAACGAGTTATGGCTACACCTTC | many | TRBJ1-2 | NA | 19 | TRBV4-1
CASSLDGNAYEQYF | TGTGCCAGCAGCTTGGACGGGAACGCCTACGAGCAGTACTTC | many | TRBJ2-7 | NA | 14 | TRBV11-2
CASSLEGVTGAQGEAFF | TGTGCCAGCAGCTTAGAGGGGGTGACAGGGGCTCAGGGTGAAGCTTTCTTT | NA | TRBJ1-1 | TRBD1 | 17 | TRBV7-9
CSVEKGQGYEQYF | TGCAGCGTCGAAAAGGGACAGGGCTACGAGCAGTACTTC | few | TRBJ2-7 | TRBD1 | 13 | TRBV29-1
CASSEAGGGEAFF | TGTGCCAGCAGTGAAGCAGGGGGCGGTGAAGCTTTCTTT | many | TRBJ1-1 | TRBD1 | 13 | TRBV2
CASAPGLNSNQPQHF | TGTGCTAGTGCCCCTGGACTGAATAGCAATCAGCCCCAGCATTTT | few | TRBJ1-5 | NA | 15 | TRBV12-5
CASTGQGRAEAFF | TGTGCCAGCACCGGACAGGGACGGGCTGAAGCTTTCTTT | NA | TRBJ1-1 | TRBD1 | 13 | TRBV25-1
CASSGPLRGTEAFF | TGTGCCAGCAGTGGCCCTCTCCGGGGCACTGAAGCTTTCTTT | NA | TRBJ1-1 | NA | 14 | TRBV2
CASSQEVAAANYGYTF | TGTGCCAGCAGCCAAGAGGTGGCCGCCGCTAACTATGGCTACACCTTC | many | TRBJ1-2 | NA | 16 | TRBV3-1
CASSHNQGEQYF | TGTGCCAGCAGTCATAACCAGGGAGAGCAGTACTTC | many | TRBJ2-7 | NA | 12 | TRBV12-3/TRBV12-4
CSGREGPSYEQYF | TGCAGCGGCCGGGAGGGACCCTCCTACGAGCAGTACTTC | many | TRBJ2-7 | TRBD2 | 13 | TRBV29-1
CSAARDEQFF | TGCAGTGCCGCCCGCGATGAGCAGTTCTTC | NA | TRBJ2-1 | NA | 10 | TRBV20-1
CASSTQPGRRYYEQYF | TGTGCCAGCAGCACCCAGCCTGGAAGGCGGTACTACGAGCAGTACTTC | few | TRBJ2-7 | NA | 16 | TRBV7-9
CASRKGGMNTEAFF | TGTGCCAGCAGGAAGGGTGGCATGAACACTGAAGCTTTCTTT | many | TRBJ1-1 | NA | 14 | TRBV12-3/TRBV12-4